The 9 T cell receptor beta chains presented below share a single source sample, sequenced in a study of response to subunit inactivated influenza vaccine. Using its own MiXCR run on the RT-PCR reads, TCRdb lists one record per CDR3 protein. The sample yields hundreds of thousands of distinct CDR3 sequences, roughly 14% seen once. Sample: PBMCs from blood, taken roughly 12 days after vaccination. The receptors shown here come from a man aged 50 to 59 who received an inactivated influenza vaccine.

A note on this clonotype: The junction differs from germline at one of its ends, possibly a read error. This chain uses TRBV2 with TRBJ2-1; perhaps TRBD1 as D (6 bases). Looked up from germline, CDR1 is SNHLY and CDR2 is FYNNEI. This CDR3 spans 13 amino acids. The CDR3 DNA reads TGTGCCAGCAAGCCGACAGGCAACAATGAGCAGCTCTTC. Amino acids: CASKPTGNNEQLF.

This sequence joins TRBV24-1 and TRBJ2-1; 14 bases line up with TRBD2. The V segment lost 5 bases and the J segment 8 bases; nucleotides outside the gene matches: 7. Germline CDR1 KGHDR, CDR2 SFDVKD. CDR3 length: 16 residues. The CDR3 protein is CATSVSGTSGGDEQFF. CDR3 nucleotide sequence: TGTGCCACCAGTGTTTCCGGGACTAGCGGGGGTGATGAGCAGTTCTTC.

V usage is TRBV19 and J usage is TRBJ2-6, with 10 positions matching TRBD1. The V gene end was trimmed by 5 bases and the J gene end by 3 bases; junction bases not matched to a gene: 10. CDR3 length: 18 amino acids. Germline CDR1 is LNHDA and CDR2 is SQIVND (reference sequence). In DNA, the CDR3 is TGTGCCAGTAGTGGGTCCGGGACAGGGGTGATTGGGGCCAACGTCCTGACTTTC. It translates to CASSGSGTGVIGANVLTF.

The chain combines TRBV11-2 with TRBJ1-2; no firm D call. V gave up 5 bases and J gave up 6 bases, with 13 bases separating them. Germline CDR1 SGHAT, CDR2 FQNNGV. This CDR3 contains 13 residues. In DNA form, the CDR3 reads TGTGCCAGCAGCCCGGATAGGGCGCATGGCTACACCTTC. It encodes CASSPDRAHGYTF.

The J gene is TRBJ1-6, the V gene TRBV6-1, with TRBD1 matching 7 bases. This CDR3 contains 14 residues. V lost 6 bases, J lost 6 bases, and 5 bases stayed unmatched. CDR1 is MNHNS, CDR2 SASEGT, per germline. CDR3 sequence: CASRPGQLNSPLHF. CDR3 DNA: TGTGCCAGCAGGCCGGGACAGCTTAATTCACCCCTCCACTTT.

This clonotype has only a few counts. J is TRBJ2-3 and V is TRBV5-6; TRBD1 matches 7 bases. This CDR3 is built from 15 residues. V lost 6 bases to trimming and J lost 0 bases; unmatched junction nucleotides: 7. Per germline, CDR1 SGHDT and CDR2 YYEEEE. In nucleotides, the CDR3 is TGTGCCAGCACCGACAGGGTCAGCAGCACAGATACGCAGTATTTT. Translation: CASTDRVSSTDTQYF.

In its sample, this clonotype was seen a few times. This rearrangement joins TRBV3-1 to TRBJ2-1, with 9 bases lining up with TRBD2. Losses at the gene ends were 1 base for V and 7 bases for J; bases not matched to a gene: 5. The CDR3 extends over 15 amino acids. Germline V gene lookup returns CDR1 LGHDT and CDR2 YNNKEL (reference sequence). CDR3 region: CASSQATSGKNEQFF. The CDR3 nucleotides read TGTGCCAGCAGCCAAGCGACTAGCGGTAAAAATGAGCAGTTCTTC.

V gene TRBV20-1 combines with J gene TRBJ2-2, with D perhaps assigned TRBD1 or TRBD2 (5 bases each). Per germline, CDR1 DFQATT and CDR2 SNEGSKA (reference sequence). This CDR3 is 15 amino acids long. The V gene lost 4 bases and the J gene lost 0 bases, with 12 bases spanning the gap. CDR3: CSAKPGPTNTGELFF. The CDR3 bases are TGCAGTGCTAAACCGGGACCTACGAACACCGGGGAGCTGTTTTTT.

This chain joins TRBV7-2 and TRBJ2-3, with TRBD2 matching 7 bases. Germline loops: CDR1 SGHTA, CDR2 FQGNSA. CDR3 size: 15 residues. Unmatched junction bases numbered 7, after V lost 1 base and J lost 6 bases. The DNA of the CDR3 is TGTGCCAGCAGCTTAGTGCGGGAGAATGGGGATACGCAGTATTTT. This gives the protein CASSLVRENGDTQYF.